The 24 T cell receptor delta chains listed next were all sequenced from one sample in a study of gamma-delta T cells after stem cell transplantation. TCRdb redid clone calling on the RT-PCR reads using CATT. Counted here are approximately 1,500 delta-chain clones, over 8% occurring once; the ten biggest clones make up roughly 24%. Sequencing was performed on gamma-delta T cells. The origin of the receptors is a human donor. It is not recorded whose cells these are; they may come from a transplant donor.

This clone was detected only a few times. The gene calls are TRDV2 and TRDJ3, with 8 bases lining up with TRDD3. The CDR3 loop spans 19 amino acids. Trimming cost V 1 base and J 0 bases; bases outside gene matches: 7. In germline, CDR1 is GEAIGNYY, CDR2 EKD. This CDR3 reads CACDTLGAEDSWDTRQMFF. For the CDR3, the DNA is TGTGCCTGTGACACACTGGGGGCCGAGGACTCCTGGGACACCCGACAGATGTTTTTC.

As concerns this clone: A much bigger clone sits one base away, suggesting this may be a read error. The chain is built from TRDV2 and TRDJ1; 9 positions match TRDD3. This CDR3 spans 15 amino acids. With V trimmed by 3 bases and J by 1 base, 5 bases remained unmatched. Germline CDR1 reads GEAIGNYY; CDR2 reads EKD. The CDR3 coding sequence is TGTGCCTGTGACCCCTGGGGGATGAGCACCGATAAACTCATCTTT. Protein product: CACDPWGMSTDKLIF.

Comments on this clone: TCRdb attributes to this sequence the protein of a much larger clone, which differs from the DNA translation at residue 4; a read error is likely, and the protein displayed is translated from the DNA. The chain combines TRDV2 with TRDJ1, with 12 bases matching TRDD3. The CDR3 contains 20 residues. Germline V gives CDR1 GEAIGNYY, CDR2 EKD. Trimming cost V 6 bases and J 1 base; bases outside gene matches: 20. The CDR3 nucleotides read TGTGCCTGTAACAAGGTTGCTGGGGGATACGCGGTGGGTACCACCGATAAACTCATCTTT. Translating gives CACNKVAGGYAVGTTDKLIF.

Concerning this clone: Only one base separates this from a far larger clonotype, so it likely reflects a read error. The same CDR3 also results from other DNA sequences found in this sample. This chain uses TRDV2 with TRDJ1; possible D gene TRDD3, 5 bases. Germline assignment: CDR1 GEAIGNYY and CDR2 EKD. The CDR3 length is 17 residues. As DNA, the CDR3 is TGTGCGTGTGACACTGCGGGGGGCCCGACGTACACCGATAAACTCATCTTT. Protein product: CACDTAGGPTYTDKLIF.

The CDR3 sequence is CACDPVGPVDLPRGLGADTDKLIF. The CDR3 DNA follows: TGTGCCTGTGACCCCGTTGGCCCTGTCGACCTCCCTCGTGGATTGGGGGCTGACACCGATAAACTCATCTTT. The V call is TRDV2, the J call TRDJ1; tentative D call: TRDD3 (6 bases). V lost 3 bases and J lost 0, with 40 bases in between. The CDR3 has 24 residues. Per germline, CDR1 GEAIGNYY and CDR2 EKD.

Regarding this clone: This may be a read error, as it is one base from a much larger clone. The V gene is TRDV2, the J gene TRDJ1; TRDD3 matches 7 bases. The J segment lost 5 bases and the V segment lost 3 bases, leaving 17 bases of the junction unmatched. Germline CDR1 and CDR2: GEAIGNYY and EKD. The CDR3 is 17 residues long. This CDR3 reads CACDAVLGNTRIDKLIF. CDR3 in DNA: TGTGCCTGTGACGCTGTACTGGGGAATACGCGCATAGATAAACTCATCTTT.

As to this clone: A much larger clonotype is one base distant, so this may be a read error. CDR3 bases: TGTGCCTGTGACACCGTCTCCTCCCGTTCTACTGGGGGATATGACGATAAACTCATCTTT. It translates to CACDTVSSRSTGGYDDKLIF. V and J are TRDV2 and TRDJ1, with 11 bases lining up with TRDD3. CDR3 length equals 20 residues. With V trimmed by 0 bases and J by 4 bases, 18 bases remained unmatched. Per germline, CDR1 GEAIGNYY and CDR2 EKD.

As for this clone: A read error may explain this, as a much larger clone is one base away. This CDR3 is CACDTLGATGYTDKLIF. DNA for the CDR3: TGTGCCTGTGACACTCTGGGGGCTACGGGGTACACCGATAAACTCATCTTT. The J gene is TRDJ1, the V gene TRDV2; TRDD3 matches 7 bases. The CDR3 runs to 17 residues. Germline V lookup: CDR1 GEAIGNYY, CDR2 EKD. With 1 base clipped from V and 0 bases from J, the junction kept 10 bases outside the gene matches.

This clone is deemed medium-sized. The chain is built from TRDV2 and TRDJ1; D unclear. The CDR3 contains 14 residues. Germline values: CDR1 GEAIGNYY, CDR2 EKD. Trimming left V 3 bases short and J 9 bases short, with 19 bases between. The CDR3: CACDVLNRQEELIF. The CDR3 coding sequence is TGTGCCTGTGACGTCCTGAACCGACAAGAGGAACTCATCTTT.

This clone appeared a few times. Other DNA sequences in the sample encode the same CDR3. The rearrangement uses TRDV2 and TRDJ1; D is uncertain. The V gene lost 1 base and the J gene lost 0 bases, with 20 bases spanning the gap. Germline V CDR1 and CDR2: GEAIGNYY, EKD. This CDR3 spans 18 amino acids. This CDR3 is CACDTLRNTDFDTDKLIF. CDR3 in DNA: TGTGCCTGTGACACTCTCCGGAATACCGATTTCGACACCGATAAACTCATCTTT.

The sample holds a few counts of this clone. A read error likely explains this, since a far larger clone differs by one base. The rearrangement uses TRDV2 and TRDJ1; tentative D call: TRDD3 (5 bases). The CDR3 length is 20 residues. V gave up 0 bases and J gave up 2 bases, with 27 bases separating them. Germline V gene lookup returns CDR1 GEAIGNYY and CDR2 EKD. The CDR3 DNA follows: TGTGCCTGTGACACCGTGACGGACCGGGGGTCACCTCATACGACCGATAAACTCATCTTT. It encodes CACDTVTDRGSPHTTDKLIF.

By proportion, this clone is large. The same CDR3 is also encoded by other DNA sequences in this sample. The chain combines TRDV2 with TRDJ1; 8 nucleotides agree with TRDD3. V trimming: 0 bases; J trimming: 0 bases; junction bases outside the gene matches: 11. CDR1 and CDR2 (germline): GEAIGNYY, EKD. The CDR3 length is 18 residues. CDR3 sequence (DNA): TGTGCCTGTGACACCGTTACTGGGGGGGGAGGGTACACCGATAAACTCATCTTT. This codes for CACDTVTGGGGYTDKLIF.

This clone was recorded a few times. At residue 4, the translated DNA and the protein in TCRdb do not agree; the protein given here is derived from the DNA. The rearrangement links TRDV2 to TRDJ1; TRDD3 aligns across 9 bases. Germline CDR1 reads GEAIGNYY; CDR2 reads EKD. This CDR3 spans 20 amino acids. The ends lost 5 bases at V and 0 bases at J; junction bases unmatched: 21. The CDR3 reads CACAGLGESAGDQYTDKLIF. Written as DNA, the CDR3 is TGTGCCTGTGCCGGACTGGGGGAGTCGGCCGGAGACCAGTACACCGATAAACTCATCTTT.

Concerning this clone: The mismatch at residue 14 between this DNA's translation and the TCRdb protein of a much larger clone likely reflects a read error; the protein shown is translated from the DNA. This chain uses TRDV2 with TRDJ1; 13 positions agree with TRDD3. Germline values: CDR1 GEAIGNYY, CDR2 EKD. The CDR3 length is 20 residues. V lost 0 bases and J lost 0; bases outside the gene matches: 12. CDR3 region: CACDTGSLLGDTVNTDKLIF. CDR3 bases: TGTGCCTGTGACACCGGTTCTTTACTGGGGGATACGGTGAACACCGATAAACTCATCTTT.

To note about this clone: This may stem from a read error, because a much larger clone lies one nucleotide away. Other DNA sequences in the sample encode the same CDR3. This chain uses TRDV2 with TRDJ1; weak D call: TRDD3 (6 bases). V lost 0 bases, J lost 1 base, and 32 bases lay in between. In germline, CDR1 is GEAIGNYY, CDR2 EKD. This CDR3 contains 22 residues. The DNA for the CDR3 is TGTGCCTGTGACACCCTTCTTCGATCGGAAGTACTGGGTGGTTCGACCACCGATAAACTCATCTTT. As protein: CACDTLLRSEVLGGSTTDKLIF.

On this clone itself: At one of its ends the junction is not consistent with the germline gene, which may arise from a read error. This rearrangement joins TRDV2 to TRDJ1, with 8 bases matching TRDD2. Germline V lookup: CDR1 GEAIGNYY, CDR2 EKD. This CDR3 is built from 23 residues. The CDR3 loop is CACDTVRPLPTSGMQEYTDKPIF. The CDR3, as DNA: TGTGCCTGTGACACCGTACGGCCTCTTCCTACGTCGGGGATGCAGGAGTACACCGATAAACCCATCTTT.

For this clone: TCRdb's protein, taken from a much larger clone, differs from this DNA's translation at residue 3, likely owing to a read error; the protein displayed comes from the DNA. V and J are TRDV2 and TRDJ1; 11 nucleotides agree with TRDD3. The germline V gene has CDR1 GEAIGNYY and CDR2 EKD. This CDR3 spans 20 amino acids. In DNA, the CDR3 is TGTGCCCGTGACACCGTCACTAGCGTGGGGGATACGCTTCACACCGATAAACTCATCTTT. This translates into CARDTVTSVGDTLHTDKLIF.

Within the sample, this clone is large. The chain links TRDV2 to TRDJ1; 11 bases fit TRDD3. The CDR3 is 17 residues long. Germline loops: CDR1 GEAIGNYY, CDR2 EKD. V shed 0 bases and J 1 base; nucleotides not matched to a gene: 6. DNA of the CDR3: TGTGCCTGTGACACCCTGTCTGGGGGATACCTCACCGATAAACTCATCTTT. Protein: CACDTLSGGYLTDKLIF.

Points on this clone: A much larger clone lies a single base off, so this may be a read error. The V and J genes are TRDV2 and TRDJ1; D perhaps matches TRDD3 (5 bases). This CDR3 region has 15 residues. The V gene lost 0 bases and the J gene lost 2 bases, with 12 bases spanning the gap. The germline gives CDR1 GEAIGNYY, CDR2 EKD. This CDR3 reads CACDTMGVGTDKLIF. The CDR3 nucleotides read TGTGCCTGTGACACCATGGGAGTGGGGACCGATAAACTCATCTTT.

Judged by abundance, this clone is large. The chain joins TRDV2 to TRDJ1, with TRDD3 identical over 11 bases. The ends lost 0 bases at V and 3 bases at J; junction bases unmatched: 11. The CDR3 covers 18 residues. Germline CDR1 GEAIGNYY, CDR2 EKD. The CDR3 spells CACDTVVGDTRGSDKLIF. As DNA, the CDR3 is TGTGCCTGTGACACCGTCGTGGGGGATACGAGGGGGTCCGATAAACTCATCTTT.

This clone is medium-sized by share. The J gene is TRDJ3, the V gene TRDV2; 9 positions agree with TRDD3. Germline assignment: CDR1 GEAIGNYY and CDR2 EKD. The CDR3 length is 18 residues. The ends lost 0 bases at V and 1 base at J; junction bases unmatched: 3. The chain's CDR3 is CACDTGGYRSWDTRQMFF. DNA of the CDR3: TGTGCCTGTGACACCGGGGGATACCGGTCCTGGGACACCCGACAGATGTTTTTC.

This clone occurred a few times. A read error is the likely source, as a far larger clone sits one nucleotide away. The rearrangement uses TRDV2 and TRDJ1; 10 bases agree with TRDD3. CDR3 size: 23 residues. The V and J ends lost 2 bases and 1 base, in that order; junction bases with no gene match: 27. CDR1 and CDR2 from the germline V gene are GEAIGNYY and EKD. DNA for the CDR3: TGTGCCTGTGACATTTTAGCTCCTACACCCCAGGTGGGGGATACTTCATTCACCGATAAACTCATCTTT. This encodes CACDILAPTPQVGDTSFTDKLIF.

Comments on this clone: A far larger clone is only one base removed, so a read error is likely. The chain employs TRDV2 and TRDJ1; TRDD3 agrees at 8 bases. In germline, CDR1 is GEAIGNYY, CDR2 EKD. The CDR3 contains 16 residues. The CDR3 region is CACDTLGDYNTDKPIF. The CDR3 DNA sequence: TGTGCCTGTGACACCCTGGGGGACTATAACACCGATAAACCCATCTTT.

The table lists this clone with a few counts. It may be a read error: a sequence one base away is much more abundant. This chain connects TRDV2 to TRDJ3, with D possibly TRDD3 on 6 matching bases. V was trimmed by 0 bases and J by 0 bases, leaving 11 bases between them. Per germline, CDR1 GEAIGNYY and CDR2 EKD. The CDR3 sequence is 18 residues long. CDR3 nucleotide sequence: TGTGCCTGTGACACCCGGGGGGACCGCTCCTGGGACACCCGACAGATGTTTTTC. Translated: CACDTRGDRSWDTRQMFF.